This T cell receptor beta chain was identified in a study of shared clonotypes between healthy human individuals (dated by TCRdb to 2018 to 2020). Study-wide context: A couple of women and a few men aged 18 to 49 years were included in the cohort. For each donor, CD4 naive and CD4 memory were each given three plates, CD8 naive was given two plates, and CD8 memory was given one plate. Blood TCR repertoires of five healthy adults were deeply sequenced to estimate repertoire size and the extent of clonotype sharing between individuals. To increase sequencing depth and limit assay-specific biases, different laboratories used diverse techniques to prepare libraries and sequence TCR repertoires. Between about 0.8 and 9 billion PBMCs per donor were obtained by leukapheresis. The study at large found these results: Naive subsets generally had larger estimated clonotype richness than memory subsets did. Because the study included only a small number of donors, the genetic and exposure-history diversity represented was limited. Sampling was restricted to blood, and TCR repertoires in tissues likely differ from the TCR repertoires found in blood. Rarefaction of sorted-subset datasets indicated incomplete sequencing despite the large sequencing depth. When a few donors were compared, the shared fraction of clonotypes was 5% to 6.5% for naive CD4, about 4% for naive CD8, more than 2% for memory CD4, and roughly 0.4% for memory CD8. Pairwise subsampling indicated that sequencing depth was expected to affect the degree of clonotype sharing among donors. Clonotypes shared by all four sorted-subset donors showed higher generation probabilities than non-shared clonotypes.

Comment on this clone: Its antigen has not been determined. No base-level quality is on record; no much larger clone is a single base apart.

CDR1 and CDR2 are read off the germline V gene (reference sequence) as LNHDA and SQIVND. The CDR3 runs 17 amino acids, cysteine and phenylalanine included. The sequence is cut down to CDR3 DNA, 51 bases in frame from base 1. Clipping removes 3 bases from V and 6 bases from J, with 11 as the unmatched junction base count. Using the deep immunoSEQ assay, TCR CDR3 regions were amplified from genomic DNA by multiplex PCR. Genomic DNA extracted from each cell subset was distributed evenly over all wells of several immunoSEQ 96-well plates, and each plate served as one replicate. For sorted subsets, 200 to 250 ng of genomic DNA, equivalent to around 30,000 T cell genomes, went into each replicate PCR. The purified libraries were quantified using a Qubit 3.0 fluorometer, sized with a Bioanalyzer 2100, and then quantified again using the KAPA Library Quantification kit. Every immunoSEQ 96-well plate was sequenced on a dedicated single-read 150-cycle Illumina NextSeq 550 flow cell. The authors' analysis ran thus. Because the immunoSEQ output included only junctional sequences and no quality scores, the filtering could not be the same as the filtering used for full-length reads. To assign V/J genes and CDR3, sequences were annotated using PyIR, a Python wrapper for IgBLAST v1.9, with IMGT germline references. Reads were filtered out if the reads had weak V/J assignments (E-value above 1e-6), no CDR3, stop codons, out-of-frame junctions, or ambiguous translated residues. V3J clonotypes were defined by identical inferred V gene, J gene, and CDR3 amino acid sequence. Percentage overlap between repertoires was computed as shared unique clonotypes divided by the size of the smaller repertoire. Richness of each repertoire was evaluated using RTK rarefaction, the Chao1 estimator, and Recon v2.1 estimates of unobserved clonotypes. Generation probabilities for all TCRbeta clonotypes obtained by the gDNA method from several donors were computed using OLGA. TCRdb mirrors the immuneACCESS table, restricted to in-frame sequences. Some clones are absent from its copies; in checked studies, under half trace to an unresolved V gene, and the reason for the others is unknown. That table supplies the V and J calls and clone size; D and trimming were determined from the DNA. This sample gives hundreds of thousands of clones in total; around 74% of them show up just once. The top ten clonotypes cover about 1.7% of the sample.

The donors were healthy, HIV-negative adults who had no recently reported acute infections or vaccinations. All donors were Caucasian adults living in Nashville, Tennessee, USA. CD4+ T cells were enriched by magnetic negative selection; naive cells were then positively selected on CD45RA, and the negative fraction formed the memory subset. Blood was obtained by leukapheresis, after which PBMCs were separated by Ficoll-Histopaque density gradient centrifugation and cryopreserved in liquid nitrogen vapor phase. Analytical flow cytometry was used to check the purity and quantity of each magnetically sorted T cell population. Genomic DNA was isolated from each sorted fraction and quantified by UV absorbance on a Nanodrop 2000c.

This TCR was sampled from a woman between 25 and 40 years old in good health. The chain uses TRBV19 and TRBJ2-2, with 9 central nucleotides matching TRBD2. The sequencing sample was made of memory CD4+ T cells sorted from blood. This specimen's cell subset or site label, interpreted: CD45RA-negative fraction. At the DNA level, the sequence is TGTGCCAGTAGTATGACAGTAGGGACTAGCCGGGCCGGGGAGCTGTTTTTT. Its translation is CASSMTVGTSRAGELFF.